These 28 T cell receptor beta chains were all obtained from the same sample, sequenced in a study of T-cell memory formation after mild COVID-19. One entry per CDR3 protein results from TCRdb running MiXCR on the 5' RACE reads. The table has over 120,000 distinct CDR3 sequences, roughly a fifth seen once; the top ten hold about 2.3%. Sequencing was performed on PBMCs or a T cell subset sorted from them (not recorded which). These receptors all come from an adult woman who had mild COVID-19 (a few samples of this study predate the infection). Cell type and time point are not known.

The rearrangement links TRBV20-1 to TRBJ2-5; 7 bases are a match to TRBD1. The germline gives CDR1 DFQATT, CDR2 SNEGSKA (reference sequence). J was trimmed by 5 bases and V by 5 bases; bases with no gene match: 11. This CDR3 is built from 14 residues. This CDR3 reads CSAPTGSFEETQYF. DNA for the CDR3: TGCAGTGCTCCGACAGGGTCCTTTGAGGAGACCCAGTACTTC.

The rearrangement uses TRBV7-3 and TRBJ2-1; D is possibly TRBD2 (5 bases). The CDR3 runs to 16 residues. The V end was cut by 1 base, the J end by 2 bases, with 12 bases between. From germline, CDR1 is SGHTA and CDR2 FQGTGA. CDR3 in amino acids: CASSLMAGVPYNEQFF. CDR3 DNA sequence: TGTGCCAGCAGCTTAATGGCCGGGGTCCCCTACAATGAGCAGTTCTTC.

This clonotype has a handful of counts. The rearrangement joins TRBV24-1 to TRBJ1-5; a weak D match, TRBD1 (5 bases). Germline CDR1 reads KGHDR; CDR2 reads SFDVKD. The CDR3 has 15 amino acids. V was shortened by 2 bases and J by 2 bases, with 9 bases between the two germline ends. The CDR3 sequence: CATSDSGSGNQPQHF. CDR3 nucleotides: TGTGCCACCAGTGATTCAGGGAGCGGCAATCAGCCCCAGCATTTT.

The CDR3: CTLTSAYNEQFF. As DNA, the CDR3 is TGCACCCTTACTAGCGCCTACAATGAGCAGTTCTTC. V and J are TRBV20-1 and TRBJ2-1; 7 bases match TRBD2. Germline CDR1 is DFQATT and CDR2 is SNEGSKA (reference sequence). CDR3 size: 12 residues.

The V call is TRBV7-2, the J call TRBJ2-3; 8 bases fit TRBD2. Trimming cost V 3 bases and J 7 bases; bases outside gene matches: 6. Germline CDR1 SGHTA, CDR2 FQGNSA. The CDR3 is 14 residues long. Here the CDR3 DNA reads TGTGCCAGCAGCTTTCGGACGGGAGGGAATACGCAGTATTTT. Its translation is CASSFRTGGNTQYF.

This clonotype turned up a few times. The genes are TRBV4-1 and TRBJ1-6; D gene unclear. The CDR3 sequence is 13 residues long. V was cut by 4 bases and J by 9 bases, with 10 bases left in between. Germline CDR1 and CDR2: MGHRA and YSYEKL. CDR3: CASSPLLGSPLHF. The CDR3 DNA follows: TGCGCCAGCAGCCCTTTGTTGGGTTCACCCCTCCACTTT.

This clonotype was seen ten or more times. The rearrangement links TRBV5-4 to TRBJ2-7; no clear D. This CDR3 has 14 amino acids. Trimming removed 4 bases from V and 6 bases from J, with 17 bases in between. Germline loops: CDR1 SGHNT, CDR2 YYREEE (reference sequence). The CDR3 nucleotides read TGTGCCAGCAGCACCGACCTCCAGGAGAGCGAGCAGTACTTC. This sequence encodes CASSTDLQESEQYF.

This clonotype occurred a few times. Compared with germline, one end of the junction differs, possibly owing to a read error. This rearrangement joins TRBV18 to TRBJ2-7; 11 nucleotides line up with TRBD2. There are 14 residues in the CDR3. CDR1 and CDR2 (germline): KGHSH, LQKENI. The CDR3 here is CASTPGTSGYEQYF. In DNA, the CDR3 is TGTGCCAGCACACCCGGGACTAGCGGCTACGAGCAGTACTTC.

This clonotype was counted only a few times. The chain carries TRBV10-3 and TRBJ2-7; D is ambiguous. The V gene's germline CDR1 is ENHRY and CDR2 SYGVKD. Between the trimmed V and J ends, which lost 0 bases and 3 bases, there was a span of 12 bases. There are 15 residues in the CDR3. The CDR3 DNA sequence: TGTGCCATCAGTGAGTCGGAACGGGCCCGCTACGAGCAGTACTTC. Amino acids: CAISESERARYEQYF.

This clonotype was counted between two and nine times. The CDR3 loop is CSARGTDSYNEQFF. The CDR3, as DNA: TGCAGTGCTAGGGGGACAGACTCCTACAATGAGCAGTTCTTC. The chain carries TRBV20-1 and TRBJ2-1, with 7 bases identical to TRBD1. The CDR3 extends over 14 amino acids. With 3 bases clipped from V and 0 bases from J, the junction kept 2 bases outside the gene matches. CDR1 DFQATT and CDR2 SNEGSKA come from the germline V gene (reference sequence).

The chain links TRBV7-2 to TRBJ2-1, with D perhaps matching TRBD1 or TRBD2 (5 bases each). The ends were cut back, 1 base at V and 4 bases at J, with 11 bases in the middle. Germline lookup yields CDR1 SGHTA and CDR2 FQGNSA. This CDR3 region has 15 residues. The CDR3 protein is CASSLVEGRYNEQFF. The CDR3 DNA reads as TGTGCCAGCAGCTTAGTCGAGGGACGATACAATGAGCAGTTCTTC. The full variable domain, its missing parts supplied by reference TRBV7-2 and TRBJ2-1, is GAGVSQSPSNKVTEKGKDVELRCDPISGHTALYWYRQSLGQGLEFLIYFQGNSAPDKSGLPSDRFSAERTGGSVSTLTIQRTQQEDSAVYLCASSLVEGRYNEQFFGPGTRLTVL.

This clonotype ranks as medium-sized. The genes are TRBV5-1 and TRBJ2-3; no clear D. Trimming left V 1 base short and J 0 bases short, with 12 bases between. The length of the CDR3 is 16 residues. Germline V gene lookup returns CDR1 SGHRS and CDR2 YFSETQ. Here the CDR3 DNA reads TGCGCCAGCAGCTTGTCGGGCCGTCCCAGCACAGATACGCAGTATTTT. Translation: CASSLSGRPSTDTQYF.

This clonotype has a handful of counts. The CDR3 here is CASSPGSGRGAKNIQYF. The CDR3, as DNA: TGTGCCAGCAGCCCAGGTAGCGGGAGGGGCGCCAAAAACATTCAGTACTTC. The gene calls are TRBV3-1 and TRBJ2-4, with 11 bases that match TRBD2. Germline CDR1 and CDR2: LGHDT and YNNKEL (reference sequence). CDR3 length: 17 amino acids. J was trimmed by 1 base and V by 4 bases; bases with no gene match: 6. The full variable domain, in which reference TRBV3-1 and TRBJ2-4 provide the parts outside the CDR3, is DTAVSQTPKYLVTQMGNDKSIKCEQNLGHDTMYWYKQDSKKFLKIMFSYNNKELIINETVPNRFSPKSPDKAHLNLHINSLELGDSAVYFCASSPGSGRGAKNIQYFGAGTRLSVL.

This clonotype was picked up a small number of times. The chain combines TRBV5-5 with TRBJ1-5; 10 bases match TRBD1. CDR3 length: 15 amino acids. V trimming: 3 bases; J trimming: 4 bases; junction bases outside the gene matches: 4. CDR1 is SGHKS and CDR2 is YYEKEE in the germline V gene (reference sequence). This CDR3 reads CASSWGQGPNQPQHF. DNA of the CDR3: TGTGCCAGCAGCTGGGGACAGGGGCCTAATCAGCCCCAGCATTTT.

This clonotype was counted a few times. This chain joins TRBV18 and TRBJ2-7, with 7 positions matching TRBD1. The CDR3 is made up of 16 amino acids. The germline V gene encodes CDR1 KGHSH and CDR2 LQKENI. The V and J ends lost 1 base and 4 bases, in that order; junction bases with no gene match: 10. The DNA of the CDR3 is TGTGCCAGCTCACCACTGGGTACAGGGGTCTCTTACGAGCAGTACTTC. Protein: CASSPLGTGVSYEQYF.

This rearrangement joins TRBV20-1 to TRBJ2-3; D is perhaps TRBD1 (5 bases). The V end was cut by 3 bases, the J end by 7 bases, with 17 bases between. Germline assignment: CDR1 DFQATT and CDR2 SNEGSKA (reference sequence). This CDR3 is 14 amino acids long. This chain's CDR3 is CSASQGVSENTQYF. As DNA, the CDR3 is TGCAGTGCTAGCCAGGGCGTAAGTGAGAATACGCAGTATTTT.

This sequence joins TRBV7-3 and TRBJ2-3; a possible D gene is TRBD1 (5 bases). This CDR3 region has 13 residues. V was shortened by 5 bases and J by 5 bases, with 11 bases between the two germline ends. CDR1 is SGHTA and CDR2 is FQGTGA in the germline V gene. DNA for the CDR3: TGTGCCAGCAGCCCCCGAAGGGGAGATACGCAGTATTTT. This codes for CASSPRRGDTQYF.

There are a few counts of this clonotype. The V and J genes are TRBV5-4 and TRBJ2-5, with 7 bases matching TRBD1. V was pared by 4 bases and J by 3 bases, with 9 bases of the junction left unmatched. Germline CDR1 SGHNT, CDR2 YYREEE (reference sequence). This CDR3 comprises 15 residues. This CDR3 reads CASSTPPGTEETQYF. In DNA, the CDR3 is TGTGCCAGCAGCACTCCCCCCGGGACAGAAGAGACCCAGTACTTC.

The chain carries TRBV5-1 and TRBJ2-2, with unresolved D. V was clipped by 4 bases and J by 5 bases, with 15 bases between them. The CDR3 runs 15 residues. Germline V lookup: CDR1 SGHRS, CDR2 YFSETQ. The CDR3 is CASSARPVITGELFF. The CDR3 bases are TGCGCCAGCAGCGCTCGACCCGTGATTACCGGGGAGCTGTTTTTT.

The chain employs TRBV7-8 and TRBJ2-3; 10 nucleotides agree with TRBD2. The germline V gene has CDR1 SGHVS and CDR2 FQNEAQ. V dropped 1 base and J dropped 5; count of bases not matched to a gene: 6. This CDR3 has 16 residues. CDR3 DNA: TGTGCCAGCAGCTTAGGGTGGACTAGCGGCAAAGATACGCAGTATTTT. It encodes CASSLGWTSGKDTQYF.

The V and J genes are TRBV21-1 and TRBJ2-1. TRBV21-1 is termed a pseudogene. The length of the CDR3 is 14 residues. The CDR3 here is CASSNQAFYNEQFF. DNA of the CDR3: TGTGCCAGCAGCAACCAAGCCTTTTACAATGAGCAGTTCTTC.

The CDR3 protein is CASSPPRGRLNGNTIYF. CDR3 nucleotide sequence: TGTGCCAGCTCACCTCCGCGCGGACGGTTAAATGGAAACACCATATATTTT. The chain employs TRBV18 and TRBJ1-3; D is undetermined. V was clipped by 3 bases and J by 3 bases, with 18 bases between them. Germline lookup yields CDR1 KGHSH and CDR2 LQKENI. The CDR3 consists of 17 residues.

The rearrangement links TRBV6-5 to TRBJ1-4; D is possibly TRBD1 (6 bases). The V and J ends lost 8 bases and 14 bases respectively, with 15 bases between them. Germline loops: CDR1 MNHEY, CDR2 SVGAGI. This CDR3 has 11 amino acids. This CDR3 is CASGEGDPLFF. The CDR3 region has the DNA TGTGCCAGCGGAGAGGGGGACCCTCTGTTTTTT.

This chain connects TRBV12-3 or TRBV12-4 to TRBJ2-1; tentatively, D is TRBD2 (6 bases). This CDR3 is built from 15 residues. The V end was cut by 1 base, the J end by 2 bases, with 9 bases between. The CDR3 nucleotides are TGTGCCAGCAGTTTAGGCGGGGAAGCCTACAATGAGCAGTTCTTC. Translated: CASSLGGEAYNEQFF.

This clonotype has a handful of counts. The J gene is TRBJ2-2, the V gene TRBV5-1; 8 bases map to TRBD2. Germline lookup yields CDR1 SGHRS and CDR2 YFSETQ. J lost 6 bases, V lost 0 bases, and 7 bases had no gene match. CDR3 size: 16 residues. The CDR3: CASSLDYGGAAGELFF. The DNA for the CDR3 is TGCGCCAGCAGCTTGGACTACGGGGGGGCCGCCGGGGAGCTGTTTTTT. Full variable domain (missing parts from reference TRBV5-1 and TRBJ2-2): KAGVTQTPRYLIKTRGQQVTLSCSPISGHRSVSWYQQTPGQGLQFLFEYFSETQRNKGNFPGRFSGRQFSNSRSEMNVSTLELGDSALYLCASSLDYGGAAGELFFGEGSRLTVL.

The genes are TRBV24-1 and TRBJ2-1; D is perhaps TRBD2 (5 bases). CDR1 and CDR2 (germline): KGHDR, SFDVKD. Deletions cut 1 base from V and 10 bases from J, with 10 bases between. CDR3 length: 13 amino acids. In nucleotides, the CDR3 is TGTGCCACCAGTGATTTTAGAGGGAGCGAGCAGTTCTTC. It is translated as CATSDFRGSEQFF.

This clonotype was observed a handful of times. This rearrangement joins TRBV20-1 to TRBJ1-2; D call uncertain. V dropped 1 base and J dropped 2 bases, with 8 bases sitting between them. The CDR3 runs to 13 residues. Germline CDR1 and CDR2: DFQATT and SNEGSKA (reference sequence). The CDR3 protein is CSARAGSNYGYTF. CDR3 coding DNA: TGCAGTGCTAGAGCGGGCAGCAACTATGGCTACACCTTC.

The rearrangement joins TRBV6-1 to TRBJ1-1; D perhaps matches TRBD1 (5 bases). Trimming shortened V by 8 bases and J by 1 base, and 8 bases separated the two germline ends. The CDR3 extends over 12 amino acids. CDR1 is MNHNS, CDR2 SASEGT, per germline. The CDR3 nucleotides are TGTGCCAGCGGCGGGACGAACACTGAAGCTTTCTTT. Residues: CASGGTNTEAFF.